This paragraph covers one T cell receptor (beta chain) sequence. Its target is not known. This record comes from a study of cytomegalovirus exposure and HLA in healthy donors. Findings of the study overall: The authors enumerated over 150 TCR beta chains as linked to cytomegalovirus.

Both 60 Vbeta primers and 13 Jbeta primers went into the PCR. Only in-frame clones appear in the TCRdb table, and some are missing; sequencing was by immunoSEQ multiplex PCR. This table has 170,000 or so clones, about 80% appearing once. Germline lookup yields CDR1 KGHSH and CDR2 LQKENI. Trimming shortened V by 0 bases and J by 10 bases, and 13 bases separated the two germline ends. This CDR3 contains 15 residues. This receptor was identified in a man between 25 and 39 years old in good health and CMV-seropositive. The material sequenced was PBMCs. This chain connects TRBV18 to TRBJ1-6; possible D gene TRBD1, 5 bases. CDR3 protein: CASSPPTGGGSPLHF. The CDR3 coding sequence is TGTGCCAGCTCACCACCCACCGGGGGGGGGTCACCCCTCCACTTT.